Below, 31 T cell receptor beta chains from the same sample are listed, as sequenced in a study of blood T cells in healthy people across ages. Alongside a J-beta primer mix, a sample-barcoded 5' primer served in a second PCR lasting roughly 6 to 12 cycles. From the 5' RACE reads, TCRdb called clonotypes with MiXCR, one entry per CDR3 protein. The data show 600,000 to 850,000 distinct CDR3 sequences, with roughly 45% seen just once and 20% to 25% held by the top ten. The source material was blood. These receptors were obtained from a woman aged 55-70 years in good health.

This clonotype was counted between two and nine times. The V and J genes are TRBV20-1 and TRBJ2-5; D possibly matches TRBD1 or TRBD2 (5 bases each). This CDR3 is 14 amino acids long. Per germline, CDR1 DFQATT and CDR2 SNEGSKA (reference sequence). Trimming shortened V by 1 base and J by 2 bases, and 11 bases separated the two germline ends. The CDR3 DNA is TGCAGTGCTAGAGCGGGACCTAGACAAGAGACCCAGTACTTC. Protein product: CSARAGPRQETQYF.

This chain links TRBV27 with TRBJ2-7; 7 bases match TRBD1. In germline, CDR1 is MNHEY, CDR2 SMNVEV (reference sequence). V was pared by 5 bases and J by 0 bases, with 7 bases of the junction left unmatched. This CDR3 region has 15 residues. As DNA, the CDR3 is TGTGCCAGCAGTCCCGGGACAGCTCCCTCCTACGAGCAGTACTTC. Translated, it gives CASSPGTAPSYEQYF.

CDR3 sequence: CASRGPTSGVHNEQYF. The CDR3 bases are TGTGCCAGCAGAGGGCCAACGTCGGGGGTTCACAATGAGCAGTACTTC. V and J are TRBV6-1 and TRBJ2-1; D might be TRBD2 (6 bases). The assigned J gene may be wrong: the sequence end matches TRBJ2-7 better. This CDR3 has 16 residues. Germline V lookup: CDR1 MNHNS, CDR2 SASEGT.

With respect to this clonotype: It may be a read error: a sequence one base away is much more abundant. The chain joins TRBV6-6 to TRBJ1-2; the D gene is possibly TRBD1 (5 bases). Germline values: CDR1 MNHNY, CDR2 SVGAGI (reference sequence). V lost 5 bases and J lost 7, with 17 bases in between. The CDR3 runs 14 residues. For the CDR3, the DNA is TGTGCCAGCAGTGCAGCAACGGGGGGGTTTGGCTACACCTTC. Its protein product is CASSAATGGFGYTF.

This clonotype has more than one count but fewer than ten. This sequence joins TRBV20-1 and TRBJ2-3, with D unclear. The V end was cut by 4 bases, the J end by 1 base, with 9 bases between. This CDR3 spans 13 amino acids. Germline loops: CDR1 DFQATT, CDR2 SNEGSKA (reference sequence). CDR3 DNA: TGCAGTGCTATTCCGTTTGGCACAGATACGCAGTATTTT. Translated: CSAIPFGTDTQYF.

The chain combines TRBV12-3 or TRBV12-4 with TRBJ2-3, with 7 bases aligning to TRBD2. The V gene end was trimmed by 5 bases and the J gene end by 6 bases; junction bases not matched to a gene: 5. The CDR3 runs to 13 residues. CDR3 in amino acids: CASSVGEGDTQYF. CDR3 sequence (DNA): TGTGCCAGCAGTGTAGGGGAGGGGGATACGCAGTATTTT.

The chain employs TRBV15 and TRBJ2-7, with 8 positions matching TRBD1. V shed 0 bases, J shed 7 bases, and the junction held 20 bases outside the gene matches. The CDR3 consists of 19 residues. Germline V gene sequence: CDR1 LNHNV, CDR2 YYDKDF (reference sequence). In nucleotides, the CDR3 is TGTGCCACCAGCAGAGATAATTCTCGGACAGGGAGAGTCCTTAATGAGCAGTACTTC. Amino acid sequence: CATSRDNSRTGRVLNEQYF.

V is TRBV12-3 or TRBV12-4 and J is TRBJ1-5; tentative D call: TRBD1 (5 bases). CDR3 length: 15 residues. With 4 bases removed from V and 3 bases from J, the gap between germline ends came to 13 bases. DNA of the CDR3: TGTGCCAGCAGTTCCGCCGGGGGAAACAATCAGCCCCAGCATTTT. Translating gives CASSSAGGNNQPQHF.

This clonotype came up a few times. The chain combines TRBV7-2 with TRBJ2-7; tentative D call: TRBD2 (6 bases). The CDR3 consists of 14 residues. With 2 bases removed from V and 3 bases from J, the gap between germline ends came to 11 bases. Germline V gene data show CDR1 as SGHTA and CDR2 as FQGNSA. This CDR3 is CASSLWWGDYEQYF. CDR3 bases: TGTGCCAGCAGCTTATGGTGGGGGGACTACGAGCAGTACTTC.

This clonotype was observed a few times. V is TRBV5-1 and J is TRBJ2-5; no clear D. V lost 0 bases to trimming and J lost 5 bases, with 14 bases between them. CDR3 length equals 15 residues. CDR1 is SGHRS and CDR2 is YFSETQ in the germline V gene. The CDR3 here is CASSLGPASRETQYF. The CDR3 nucleotides are TGCGCCAGCAGCTTGGGTCCGGCGTCCCGGGAGACCCAGTACTTC.

V and J are TRBV20-1 and TRBJ2-7; 15 bases are a match to TRBD2. The end of the DNA is better explained by TRBJ2-5, so the J call may be wrong. Germline CDR1 and CDR2: DFQATT and SNEGSKA (reference sequence). The CDR3 length is 15 residues. The CDR3 DNA follows: TGCAGTGTTCGGACTAGCGGGAGGGCCGAGGAGACCCAGTACTTC. This sequence encodes CSVRTSGRAEETQYF.

The chain links TRBV28 to TRBJ1-5, with a tentative D call TRBD1 (5 bases). Germline V gene lookup returns CDR1 MDHEN and CDR2 SYDVKM. Trimming removed 6 bases from V and 5 bases from J, with 20 bases in between. There are 16 residues in the CDR3. The CDR3 region is CASSQVRPGGYQPQHF. The CDR3, as DNA: TGTGCCAGCAGCCAGGTCCGGCCCGGGGGGTATCAGCCCCAGCATTTT. The full variable domain, rest sourced from reference TRBV28 and TRBJ1-5, is DVKVTQSSRYLVKRTGEKVFLECVQDMDHENMFWYRQDPGLGLRLIYFSYDVKMKEKGDIPEGYSVSREKKERFSLILESASTNQTSMYLCASSQVRPGGYQPQHFGDGTRLSIL.

The CDR3 region is CSATTGFSYEQYF. CDR3 nucleotide sequence: TGCAGCGCCACGACAGGGTTCTCCTACGAGCAGTACTTC. The chain recombines TRBV29-1 with TRBJ2-7; 7 nucleotides align to TRBD1. Germline CDR1 SQVTM, CDR2 ANQGSEA. This CDR3 contains 13 residues. V trimming: 7 bases; J trimming: 0 bases; junction bases outside the gene matches: 6.

This clonotype was picked up a small number of times. The rearrangement joins TRBV20-1 to TRBJ2-1, with TRBD2 matching over 11 bases. Per germline, CDR1 DFQATT and CDR2 SNEGSKA (reference sequence). CDR3 length equals 17 residues. Trimming took 3 bases from V and 4 from J; bases not matched to a gene: 11. The CDR3 bases are TGCAGTGCTAGTTCCAGGGTCTCTAGCGGGGGGTACAATGAGCAGTTCTTC. Its protein product is CSASSRVSSGGYNEQFF.

The chain recombines TRBV3-1 with TRBJ1-2; D is unresolved. The CDR3 totals 11 residues. V shed 3 bases and J shed 8 bases, with 7 bases lying between them. Germline values: CDR1 LGHDT, CDR2 YNNKEL (reference sequence). CDR3 in DNA: TGTGCCAGCAGCCATAGCAAAGGCTACACCTTC. As protein: CASSHSKGYTF.

This clonotype appeared a single time. The V gene is TRBV12-3 or TRBV12-4, the J gene TRBJ2-7, with 8 bases identical to TRBD2. CDR3 length equals 14 residues. Germline trimming cut 5 bases from V and 7 bases from J; bases unmatched to any gene: 10. The CDR3 here is CASSGLAGDNEQYF. DNA of the CDR3: TGTGCCAGCAGTGGACTAGCAGGCGACAATGAGCAGTACTTC.

This clonotype turned up a few times. The gene calls are TRBV7-2 and TRBJ2-4, with 8 bases identical to TRBD1. The J call is doubtful: the DNA matches TRBJ2-7 better. CDR1 and CDR2 (germline): SGHTA, FQGNSA. This CDR3 has 17 amino acids. This chain's CDR3 is CASSWDPAGGLFYEQYF. As DNA, the CDR3 is TGTGCCAGCAGCTGGGACCCGGCAGGGGGCCTTTTTTACGAGCAGTACTTC.

The J gene is TRBJ1-2, the V gene TRBV6-5; D perhaps matches TRBD1 (6 bases). Germline values: CDR1 MNHEY, CDR2 SVGAGI. The V end was cut by 5 bases, the J end by 7 bases, with 14 bases between. The CDR3 length is 13 residues. The CDR3 DNA reads as TGTGCCAGCAGTCCCGGACAGCCCCGTGGCTACACCTTC. This translates into CASSPGQPRGYTF.

The chain joins TRBV29-1 to TRBJ2-5, with 10 bases fitting TRBD2. Germline CDR1 and CDR2: SQVTM and ANQGSEA. Trimming took 4 bases from V and 11 from J; bases not matched to a gene: 16. CDR3 length: 15 amino acids. The CDR3 nucleotides are TGCAGCGTTGGAAGTGGACTAGCGGTTTACAATGAGCAGTACTTC. It translates to CSVGSGLAVYNEQYF.

V and J are TRBV20-1 and TRBJ2-1; 8 positions agree with TRBD1. The CDR3 covers 15 residues. The V and J ends lost 1 base and 5 bases, in that order; junction bases with no gene match: 7. Germline V gives CDR1 DFQATT, CDR2 SNEGSKA (reference sequence). CDR3 coding DNA: TGCAGTGCTAGAGTTCCGGACAGGGTAAACAATGAGCAGTTCTTC. Translated: CSARVPDRVNNEQFF.

V usage is TRBV6-1 and J usage is TRBJ2-4, with 9 bases fitting TRBD2. CDR3 length equals 16 residues. The junction had 9 bases not matched to a gene; V was cut back by 3 bases and J by 6 bases. Germline CDR1 reads MNHNS; CDR2 reads SASEGT. The CDR3 coding sequence is TGTGCCAGCAGTGATTCACAAGCGGGGGGTTTAAACATTCAGTACTTC. Protein sequence: CASSDSQAGGLNIQYF.

The rearrangement links TRBV4-3 to TRBJ2-7; D not resolved. V lost 0 bases, J lost 0 bases, and 15 bases lay in between. The CDR3 covers 17 residues. Germline V CDR1 and CDR2: LGHNA, YSLEER. The CDR3 nucleotides are TGCGCCAGCAGCCAAGATTACGGCGAGGTCTTCTCCTACGAGCAGTACTTC. Its translation is CASSQDYGEVFSYEQYF.

This clonotype was detected only a few times. The chain has TRBV7-8 and TRBJ2-1, with D possibly matching TRBD2 (5 bases). Per the germline V gene, CDR1 is SGHVS and CDR2 is FQNEAQ. The CDR3 is made up of 11 amino acids. The V gene lost 6 bases and the J gene lost 9 bases, with 9 bases spanning the gap. The CDR3 DNA reads TGTGCCAGCAGACTAGTTCGTGAGCAGTTCTTC. This sequence encodes CASRLVREQFF. Together with reference TRBV7-8 and TRBJ2-1, the CDR3 gives the full variable domain: GAGVSQSPRYKVAKRGQDVALRCDPISGHVSLFWYQQALGQGPEFLTYFQNEAQLDKSGLPSDRFFAERPEGSVSTLKIQRTQQEDSAVYLCASRLVREQFFGPGTRLTVL.

This clonotype was seen a few times. This chain links TRBV27 with TRBJ2-1; 8 nucleotides line up with TRBD2. There are 14 residues in the CDR3. Per germline, CDR1 MNHEY and CDR2 SMNVEV (reference sequence). Losses at the gene ends were 5 bases for V and 3 bases for J; bases not matched to a gene: 3. As DNA, the CDR3 is TGTGCCAGCAGTGCTAGCGGGTTCTACAATGAGCAGTTCTTC. This codes for CASSASGFYNEQFF.

The rearrangement uses TRBV7-2 and TRBJ2-5; no reliable D call. Trimming cost V 8 bases and J 3 bases, with 13 bases left between them. Germline CDR1 reads SGHTA; CDR2 reads FQGNSA. This CDR3 contains 13 residues. The CDR3 DNA reads as TGTGCCAGCGGATTGGCGACAAAAGAGACCCAGTACTTC. It specifies CASGLATKETQYF.

This clonotype was detected only a few times. This chain joins TRBV20-1 and TRBJ2-7; 10 bases match TRBD2. V lost 2 bases, J lost 0 bases, and 4 bases stayed unmatched. Per the germline V gene, CDR1 is DFQATT and CDR2 is SNEGSKA (reference sequence). This CDR3 contains 15 residues. The CDR3 reads CSARLAGDPSYEQYF. CDR3 nucleotide sequence: TGCAGTGCTAGACTAGCGGGAGATCCCTCCTACGAGCAGTACTTC.

The chain recombines TRBV10-3 with TRBJ1-5; D is perhaps TRBD1 (5 bases). The CDR3 totals 15 residues. Germline V lookup: CDR1 ENHRY, CDR2 SYGVKD. Trimming cost V 2 bases and J 1 base, with 9 bases left between them. CDR3 nucleotides: TGTGCCATCAGTGAGGCGGGGCAAAGCAATCAGCCCCAGCATTTT. It encodes CAISEAGQSNQPQHF.

Ten or more counts support this clonotype. This chain links TRBV12-3 or TRBV12-4 with TRBJ2-5; D gene unclear. Trimming cost V 2 bases and J 4 bases, with 8 bases left between them. The CDR3 consists of 13 residues. The CDR3 spells CASSLFKIETQYF. The DNA for the CDR3 is TGTGCCAGCAGTTTATTCAAGATAGAGACCCAGTACTTC.

The chain carries TRBV28 and TRBJ2-1; D is perhaps TRBD2 (6 bases). Deletions cut 6 bases from V and 7 bases from J, with 19 bases between. Germline lookup yields CDR1 MDHEN and CDR2 SYDVKM. The CDR3 spans 15 residues. CDR3 protein: CASSSDGGTGNEQFF. CDR3 in DNA: TGTGCCAGCAGCTCGGATGGCGGGACGGGGAATGAGCAGTTCTTC.

About this clonotype itself: The junction departs from the called germline gene at one end, perhaps through a read error. The rearrangement joins TRBV5-1 to TRBJ1-1; D unclear. There are 13 residues in the CDR3. Germline V lookup: CDR1 SGHRS, CDR2 YFSETQ. The CDR3 here is CASSLVGNAEAFF. The DNA of the CDR3 is TGCGCCAGCAGCTTGGTAGGGAACGCTGAAGCTTTCTTT.

The table lists this clonotype with many counts. The chain combines TRBV14 with TRBJ2-2; no clear D. Germline-derived CDR1 and CDR2 are SGHDN and FVKESK. V was cut by 0 bases and J by 2 bases, with 4 bases left in between. The CDR3 is 14 amino acids. The CDR3 DNA reads as TGTGCCAGCAGCCAAGAACGAAACACCGGGGAGCTGTTTTTT. Encoded protein: CASSQERNTGELFF.